This TCR beta chain was recorded in a study of blood T cell repertoires in COVID-19. On the study more broadly: Collection of acute and convalescent COVID-19 samples took place in the United States, Italy and Spain. The cDNA or gDNA used as material had been derived from T cells, B-cell-depleted T cells, or PBMCs.

CDR3 length equals 14 residues. Germline V gene data show CDR1 as MDHEN and CDR2 as SYDVKM. Trimming shortened V by 1 base and J by 14 bases, and 17 bases separated the two germline ends. In the source study's methods: Estimation of nucleated cell counts was performed using reference gene primer amplification. Generated by immunoSEQ multiplex PCR, the TCRdb table keeps only in-frame clones and is missing some. V and J calls and clone size follow that table, whereas D and trimming were derived from the DNA. This table holds fewer than 150,000 clones, around 87% found once. The TCR sequence derives from an older woman with acute or convalescent COVID-19. V and J are TRBV28 and TRBJ1-4, with D possibly TRBD1 on 5 matching bases. The sample comprised peripheral blood. CDR3 DNA: TGTGCCAGCAGTTTATCCCCCGCAGCGGGGGGGCTGTTTTTT. As protein: CASSLSPAAGGLFF.